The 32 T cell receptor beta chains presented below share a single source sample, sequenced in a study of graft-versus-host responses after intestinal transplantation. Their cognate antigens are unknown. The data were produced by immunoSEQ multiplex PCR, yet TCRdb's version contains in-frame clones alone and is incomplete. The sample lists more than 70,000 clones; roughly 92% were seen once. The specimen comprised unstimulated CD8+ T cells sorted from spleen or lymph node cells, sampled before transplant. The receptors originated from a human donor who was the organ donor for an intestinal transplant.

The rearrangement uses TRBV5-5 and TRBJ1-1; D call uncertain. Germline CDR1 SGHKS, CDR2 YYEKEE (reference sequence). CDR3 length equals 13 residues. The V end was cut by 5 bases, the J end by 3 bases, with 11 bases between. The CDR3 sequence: CASSPGVDTEAFF. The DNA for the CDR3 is TGTGCCAGCAGTCCCGGGGTGGACACTGAAGCTTTCTTT.

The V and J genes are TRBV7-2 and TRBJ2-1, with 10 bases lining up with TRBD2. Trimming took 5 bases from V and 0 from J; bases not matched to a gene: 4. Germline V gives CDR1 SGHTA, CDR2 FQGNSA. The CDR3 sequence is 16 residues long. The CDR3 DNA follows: TGTGCCAGCAGCGAGGGACTAGCGTTCTCCTACAATGAGCAGTTCTTC. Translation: CASSEGLAFSYNEQFF.

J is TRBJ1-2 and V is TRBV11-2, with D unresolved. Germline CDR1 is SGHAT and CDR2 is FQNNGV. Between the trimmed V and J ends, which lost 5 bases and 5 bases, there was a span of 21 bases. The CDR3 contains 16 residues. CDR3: CASSPIDPGGGYGYTF. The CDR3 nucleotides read TGTGCCAGCAGCCCAATAGATCCAGGAGGAGGATATGGCTACACCTTC.

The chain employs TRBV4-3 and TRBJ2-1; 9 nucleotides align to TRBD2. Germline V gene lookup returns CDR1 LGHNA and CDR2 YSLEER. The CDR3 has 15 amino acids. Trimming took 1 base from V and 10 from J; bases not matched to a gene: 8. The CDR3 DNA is TGCGCCAGCAGCCAAGCGCGGGGGGGCCGTCAGGAGCAGTTCTTC. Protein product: CASSQARGGRQEQFF.

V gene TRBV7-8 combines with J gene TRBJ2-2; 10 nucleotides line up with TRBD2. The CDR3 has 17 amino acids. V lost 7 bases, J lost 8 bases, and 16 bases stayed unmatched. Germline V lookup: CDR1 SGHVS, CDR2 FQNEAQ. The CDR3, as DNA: TGTGCCAGCAACCCATCAGCGGGGGGGCATCGGGTTGGGGAGCTGTTTTTT. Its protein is CASNPSAGGHRVGELFF.

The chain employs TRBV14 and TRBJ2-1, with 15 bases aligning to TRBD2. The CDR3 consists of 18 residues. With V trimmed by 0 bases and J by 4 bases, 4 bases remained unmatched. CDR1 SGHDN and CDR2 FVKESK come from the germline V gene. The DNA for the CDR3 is TGTGCCAGCAGCCAAGATGTGGGACTAGCGGGGGGATACAATGAGCAGTTCTTC. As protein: CASSQDVGLAGGYNEQFF.

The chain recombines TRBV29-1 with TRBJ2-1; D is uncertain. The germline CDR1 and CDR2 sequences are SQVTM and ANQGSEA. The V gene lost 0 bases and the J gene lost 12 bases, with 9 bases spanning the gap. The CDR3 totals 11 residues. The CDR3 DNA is TGCAGCGTTGAAGATCTTCACGGGCAGTTCTTC. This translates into CSVEDLHGQFF.

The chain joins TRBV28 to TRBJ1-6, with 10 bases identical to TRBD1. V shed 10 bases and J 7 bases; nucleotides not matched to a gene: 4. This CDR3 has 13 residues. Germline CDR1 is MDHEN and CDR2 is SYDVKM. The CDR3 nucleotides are TGTGCCACCCTGGACAGGGGGAATTCACCCCTCCACTTT. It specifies CATLDRGNSPLHF.

This chain's CDR3 is CASSDLGRGTQYF. CDR3 nucleotide sequence: TGTGCCAGCAGTGATCTCGGGAGGGGAACGCAGTATTTT. V is TRBV6-4 and J is TRBJ2-3; 8 bases match TRBD2. V shed 3 bases, J shed 9 bases, and the junction held 5 bases outside the gene matches. Germline V gene lookup returns CDR1 MRHNA and CDR2 SNTAGT. This CDR3 has 13 amino acids.

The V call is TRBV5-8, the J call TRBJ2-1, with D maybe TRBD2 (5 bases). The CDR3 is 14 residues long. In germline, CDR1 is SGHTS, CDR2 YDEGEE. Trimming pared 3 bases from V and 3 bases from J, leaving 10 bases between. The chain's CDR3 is CASSSNDYYNEQFF. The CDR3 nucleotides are TGTGCCAGCAGCTCAAACGACTACTACAATGAGCAGTTCTTC.

The CDR3 DNA is TGTGCCAGTAGTACCGTGGTGGGGGGGCCCGACGAGCAGTACTTC. Amino acid sequence: CASSTVVGGPDEQYF. The chain has TRBV19 and TRBJ2-7; D may be TRBD2 (7 bases). Germline V gene lookup returns CDR1 LNHDA and CDR2 SQIVND (reference sequence). The CDR3 is 15 amino acids. With 4 bases removed from V and 5 bases from J, the gap between germline ends came to 18 bases.

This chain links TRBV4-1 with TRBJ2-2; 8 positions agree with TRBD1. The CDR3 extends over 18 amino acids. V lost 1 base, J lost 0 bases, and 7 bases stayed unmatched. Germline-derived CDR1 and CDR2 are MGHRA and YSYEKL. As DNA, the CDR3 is TGCGCCAGCAGCCAAGGGACAGGGATTCTCTCGAACACCGGGGAGCTGTTTTTT. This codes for CASSQGTGILSNTGELFF.

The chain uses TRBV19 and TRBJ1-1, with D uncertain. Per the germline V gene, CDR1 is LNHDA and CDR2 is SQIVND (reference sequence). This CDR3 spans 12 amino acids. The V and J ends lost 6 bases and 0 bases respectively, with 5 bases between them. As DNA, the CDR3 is TGTGCCAGTAGCCCAATGAACACTGAAGCTTTCTTT. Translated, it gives CASSPMNTEAFF.

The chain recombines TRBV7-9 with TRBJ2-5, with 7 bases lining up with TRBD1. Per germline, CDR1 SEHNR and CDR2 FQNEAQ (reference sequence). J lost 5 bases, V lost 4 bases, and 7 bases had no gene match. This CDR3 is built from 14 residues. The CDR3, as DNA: TGTGCCAGCAGCTCCCGACAGGGCGAGGAGACCCAGTACTTC. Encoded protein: CASSSRQGEETQYF.

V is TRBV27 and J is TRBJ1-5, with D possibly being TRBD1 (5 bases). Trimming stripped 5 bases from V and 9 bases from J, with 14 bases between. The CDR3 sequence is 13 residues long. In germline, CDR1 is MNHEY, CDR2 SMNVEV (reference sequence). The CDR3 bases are TGTGCCAGCAGTGGAGGGGTGGGTTGGCCCCAGCATTTT. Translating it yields CASSGGVGWPQHF.

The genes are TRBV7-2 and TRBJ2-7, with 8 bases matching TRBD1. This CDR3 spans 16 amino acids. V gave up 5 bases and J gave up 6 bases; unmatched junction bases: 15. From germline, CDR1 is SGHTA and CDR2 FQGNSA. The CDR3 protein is CASSTRTGSLEREQYF. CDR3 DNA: TGTGCCAGCAGCACCCGGACAGGGAGTCTTGAGCGCGAGCAGTACTTC.

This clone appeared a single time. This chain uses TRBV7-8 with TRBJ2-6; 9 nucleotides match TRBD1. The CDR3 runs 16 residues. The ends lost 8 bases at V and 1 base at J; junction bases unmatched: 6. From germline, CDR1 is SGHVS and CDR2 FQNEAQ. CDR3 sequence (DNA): TGTGCCAGCCCGGGACAGGGATCATCTGGGGCCAACGTCCTGACTTTC. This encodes CASPGQGSSGANVLTF.

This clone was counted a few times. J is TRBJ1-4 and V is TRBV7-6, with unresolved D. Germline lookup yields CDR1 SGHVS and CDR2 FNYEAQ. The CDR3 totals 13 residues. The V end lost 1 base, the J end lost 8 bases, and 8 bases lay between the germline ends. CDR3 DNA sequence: TGTGCCAGCAGCTTAGATTCGGGGGAAAAACTGTTTTTT. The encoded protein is CASSLDSGEKLFF. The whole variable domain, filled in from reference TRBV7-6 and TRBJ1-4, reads GAGVSQSPRYKVTKRGQDVALRCDPISGHVSLYWYRQALGQGPEFLTYFNYEAQQDKSGLPNDRFSAERPEGSISTLTIQRTEQRDSAMYRCASSLDSGEKLFFGSGTQLSVL.

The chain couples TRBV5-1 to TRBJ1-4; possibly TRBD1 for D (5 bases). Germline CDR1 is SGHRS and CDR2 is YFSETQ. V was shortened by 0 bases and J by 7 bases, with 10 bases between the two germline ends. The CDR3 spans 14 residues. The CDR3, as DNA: TGCGCCAGCAGCTTGGCCTCGGGGGGTGAAAAACTGTTTTTT. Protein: CASSLASGGEKLFF.

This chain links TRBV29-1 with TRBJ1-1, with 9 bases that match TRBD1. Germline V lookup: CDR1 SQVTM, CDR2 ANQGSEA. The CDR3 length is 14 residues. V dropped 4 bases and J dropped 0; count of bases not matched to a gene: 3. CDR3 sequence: CSVVGTGMNTEAFF. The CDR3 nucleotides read TGCAGCGTTGTGGGGACAGGGATGAACACTGAAGCTTTCTTT.

The CDR3, as DNA: TGTGCCAGCAGCTTAACCGGGATGGGGAACATTCAGTACTTC. Translation: CASSLTGMGNIQYF. The chain links TRBV5-4 to TRBJ2-4, with a tentative D call TRBD2 (5 bases). Germline V gives CDR1 SGHNT, CDR2 YYREEE (reference sequence). V dropped 2 bases and J dropped 7 bases, with 13 bases sitting between them. This CDR3 has 14 amino acids. The variable domain in full, with the rest retrieved from reference TRBV5-4 and TRBJ2-4, is ETGVTQSPTHLIKTRGQQVTLRCSSQSGHNTVSWYQQALGQGPQFIFQYYREEENGRGNFPPRFSGLQFPNYSSELNVNALELDDSALYLCASSLTGMGNIQYFGAGTRLSVL.

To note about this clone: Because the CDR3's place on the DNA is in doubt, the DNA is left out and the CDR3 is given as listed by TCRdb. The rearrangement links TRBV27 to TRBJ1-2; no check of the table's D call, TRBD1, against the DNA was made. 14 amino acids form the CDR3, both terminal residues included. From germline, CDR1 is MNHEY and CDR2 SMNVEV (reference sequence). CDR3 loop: CASSSSTGGYGYTF.

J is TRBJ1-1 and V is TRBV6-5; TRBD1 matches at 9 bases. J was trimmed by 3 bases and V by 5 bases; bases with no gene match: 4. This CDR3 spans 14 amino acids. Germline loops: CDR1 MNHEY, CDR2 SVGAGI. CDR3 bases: TGTGCCAGCAGTCGTTGGACAGGGGACACTGAAGCTTTCTTT. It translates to CASSRWTGDTEAFF.

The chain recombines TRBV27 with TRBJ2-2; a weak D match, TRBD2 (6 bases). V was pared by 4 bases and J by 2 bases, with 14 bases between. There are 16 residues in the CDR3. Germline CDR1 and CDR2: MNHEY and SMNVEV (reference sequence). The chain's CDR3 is CASSWGGVPNTGELFF. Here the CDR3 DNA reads TGTGCCAGCAGTTGGGGCGGGGTACCTAACACCGGGGAGCTGTTTTTT.

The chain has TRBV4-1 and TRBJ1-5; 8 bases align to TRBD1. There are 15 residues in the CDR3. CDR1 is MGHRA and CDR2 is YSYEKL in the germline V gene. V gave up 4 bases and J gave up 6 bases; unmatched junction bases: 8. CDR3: CASSPEQGAGQPQHF. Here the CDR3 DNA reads TGCGCCAGCAGCCCGGAGCAGGGGGCGGGTCAGCCCCAGCATTTT.

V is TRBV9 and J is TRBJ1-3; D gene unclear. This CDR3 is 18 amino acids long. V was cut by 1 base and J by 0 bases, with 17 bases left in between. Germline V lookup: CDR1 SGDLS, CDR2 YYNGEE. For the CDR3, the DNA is TGTGCCAGCAGCGTAAGTCGGGAGACCGAGAGCTCTGGAAACACCATATATTTT. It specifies CASSVSRETESSGNTIYF.

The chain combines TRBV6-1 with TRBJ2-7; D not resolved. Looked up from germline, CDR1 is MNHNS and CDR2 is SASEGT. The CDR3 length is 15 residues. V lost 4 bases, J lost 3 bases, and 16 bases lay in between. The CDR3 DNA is TGTGCCAGCAGTGGTGATCTCACTACCCTCTACGAGCAGTACTTC. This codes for CASSGDLTTLYEQYF.

The CDR3 reads CASSDRTPNTDEQFF. In nucleotides, the CDR3 is TGTGCCAGCAGTGACAGAACACCAAATACCGATGAGCAGTTCTTC. This sequence joins TRBV2 and TRBJ2-1; D gene unclear. The V end lost 3 bases, the J end lost 8 bases, and 17 bases lay between the germline ends. CDR3 length: 15 residues. The germline V gene encodes CDR1 SNHLY and CDR2 FYNNEI.

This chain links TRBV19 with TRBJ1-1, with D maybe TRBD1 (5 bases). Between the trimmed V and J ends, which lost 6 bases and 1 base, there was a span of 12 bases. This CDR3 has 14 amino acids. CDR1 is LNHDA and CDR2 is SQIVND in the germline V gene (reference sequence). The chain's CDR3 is CASRWGSKNTEAFF. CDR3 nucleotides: TGTGCCAGTAGATGGGGCTCAAAGAACACTGAAGCTTTCTTT.

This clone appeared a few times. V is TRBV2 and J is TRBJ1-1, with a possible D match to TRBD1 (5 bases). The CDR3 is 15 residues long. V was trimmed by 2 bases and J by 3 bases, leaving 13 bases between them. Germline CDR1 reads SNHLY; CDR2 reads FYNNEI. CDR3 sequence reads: CASSELTGGYTEAFF. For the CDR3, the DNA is TGTGCCAGCAGTGAACTAACGGGGGGGTACACTGAAGCTTTCTTT.

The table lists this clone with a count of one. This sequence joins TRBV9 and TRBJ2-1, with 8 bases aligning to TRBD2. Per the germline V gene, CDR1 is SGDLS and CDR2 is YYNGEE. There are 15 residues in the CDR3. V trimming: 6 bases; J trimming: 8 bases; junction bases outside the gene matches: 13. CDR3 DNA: TGTGCCAGCAACGGGGGGGGGCAAGATTGGGATGAGCAGTTCTTC. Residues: CASNGGGQDWDEQFF.

This CDR3 is CASSPGQGFREQYF. The CDR3 DNA is TGCGCCAGCAGCCCTGGACAGGGGTTCCGCGAGCAGTACTTC. This chain uses TRBV5-1 with TRBJ2-7, with TRBD1 matching 9 bases. The CDR3 is 14 residues long. V trimming: 4 bases; J trimming: 6 bases; junction bases outside the gene matches: 8. Germline CDR1 and CDR2: SGHRS and YFSETQ.